This TCR beta chain was found in a study of T cell repertoires in cytomegalovirus infection. Study as a whole: CMV infection together with matching HLA type was indicated by public TCR beta signatures. Regarding the study as a whole: In two of eight donors, the top clonotype was HLA-C-restricted CMV-specific. Carriage of CMV together with the relevant HLA was identifiable through cumulative public TCR beta family frequency.

Germline V gene lookup returns CDR1 SGHTA and CDR2 FQGNSA. Trimming removed 3 bases at V and 0 bases at J, with 14 bases between. This CDR3 contains 17 residues. TCRdb used MiXCR to reprocess the reads, holding one entry per CDR3 protein. This table has about 240,000 distinct CDR3 sequences, roughly an eighth appearing once. This clonotype was observed at least ten times. The antigen is undetermined. The receptor comes from a human donor in good health (CMV status not recorded). Some clones in this sample may be carry-over from other donors' samples. This chain connects TRBV7-2 to TRBJ2-2, with a weak D call TRBD1 (7 bases). Sequencing was done on a sample of PBMCs. The CDR3 bases are TGTGCCAGCAGCTTGGAGGGGGCAAAGGCGAACACCGGGGAGCTGTTTTTT. Its protein product is CASSLEGAKANTGELFF.